These 28 T cell receptor beta chains were sequenced from one sample in a study of T cell changes during pregnancy in multiple sclerosis. TCRdb keeps only in-frame clones here, not all; method: immunoSEQ multiplex PCR. Of about 70,000 clones in the sample, 90% to 95% were seen once. The input for sequencing was peripheral blood, taken in the third trimester of pregnancy. The receptors originated from a female donor with multiple sclerosis, enrolled in a pregnancy study.

The V call is TRBV9, the J call TRBJ1-2, with 7 bases matching TRBD1. Trimming removed 4 bases from V and 4 bases from J; junction bases left unmatched: 10. The CDR3 length is 15 residues. Germline values: CDR1 SGDLS, CDR2 YYNGEE. The DNA for the CDR3 is TGTGCCAGCAGCCCCATCGACAGGGCCTCCTATGGCTACACCTTC. Translating gives CASSPIDRASYGYTF.

The J gene is TRBJ1-4, the V gene TRBV7-9; D remains ambiguous. The CDR3 runs to 16 residues. V lost 5 bases, J lost 4 bases, and 17 bases lay in between. Germline-derived CDR1 and CDR2 are SEHNR and FQNEAQ (reference sequence). CDR3 nucleotide sequence: TGTGCCAGCAGCCCAACCTCCCAGTTCTTTAATGAAAAACTGTTTTTT. This gives the protein CASSPTSQFFNEKLFF.

The CDR3 is CASSSSGNTGELFF. The CDR3 nucleotides read TGTGCCAGCAGCTCTAGCGGAAACACCGGGGAGCTGTTTTTT. The genes are TRBV7-3 and TRBJ2-2; 7 positions match TRBD2. After removal of 4 bases from V and 2 bases from J, the junction contained 1 base not matched to a gene. The CDR3 sequence is 14 residues long. CDR1 and CDR2 from the germline V gene are SGHTA and FQGTGA.

This chain links TRBV5-1 with TRBJ2-1; 11 nucleotides match TRBD2. The ends lost 2 bases at V and 2 bases at J; junction bases unmatched: 6. In germline, CDR1 is SGHRS, CDR2 YFSETQ. The CDR3 runs to 17 residues. CDR3 protein: CASSLLASGGTYNEQFF. The CDR3 coding sequence is TGCGCCAGCAGCTTACTAGCTAGCGGGGGGACCTACAATGAGCAGTTCTTC.

The chain couples TRBV9 to TRBJ1-2, with 8 bases that match TRBD1. CDR3 length: 13 residues. The V gene end was trimmed by 3 bases and the J gene end by 6 bases; junction bases not matched to a gene: 4. CDR1 SGDLS and CDR2 YYNGEE come from the germline V gene. CDR3 residues: CASSGGTGHGYTF. The DNA of the CDR3 is TGTGCCAGCAGCGGCGGGACAGGCCATGGCTACACCTTC.

This clone was detected once. V is TRBV19 and J is TRBJ2-7; no clear D. Germline V CDR1 and CDR2: LNHDA, SQIVND (reference sequence). This CDR3 has 15 amino acids. With 4 bases removed from V and 2 bases from J, the gap between germline ends came to 15 bases. The CDR3 bases are TGTGCCAGTAGTAGCCCGCGTAGAGAGCCCTACGAGCAGTACTTC. Translated, it gives CASSSPRREPYEQYF.

The chain links TRBV28 to TRBJ2-5; 10 bases agree with TRBD2. Germline CDR1 is MDHEN and CDR2 is SYDVKM. Unmatched junction bases numbered 11, after V lost 7 bases and J lost 6 bases. The CDR3 has 15 residues. The CDR3 DNA follows: TGTGCCAGCACTCCAAGCGGGGGGGCGGTAAAGACCCAGTACTTC. Protein product: CASTPSGGAVKTQYF.

This clone was recorded a few times. CDR3 DNA sequence: TGCAGTGCTAGGGCAGGGTATGAAGCTTTCTTT. Translating gives CSARAGYEAFF. This rearrangement joins TRBV20-1 to TRBJ1-1; D possibly corresponds to TRBD1 (5 bases). The ends were cut back, 3 bases at V and 7 bases at J, with 9 bases in the middle. Germline CDR1 is DFQATT and CDR2 is SNEGSKA (reference sequence). CDR3 length: 11 residues.

The genes are TRBV6-1 and TRBJ1-4; maybe TRBD1 (5 bases). CDR3 length: 15 residues. The germline V and J ends were trimmed by 6 bases and 3 bases, with 14 bases remaining between them. CDR1 and CDR2 from the germline V gene are MNHNS and SASEGT. DNA of the CDR3: TGTGCCAGCAGCGACGCCAGGGTGGCTAATGAAAAACTGTTTTTT. It is translated as CASSDARVANEKLFF.

This clone was seen a single time. J is TRBJ1-2 and V is TRBV7-8; D gene uncertain. The CDR3 covers 14 residues. CDR1 is SGHVS, CDR2 FQNEAQ, per germline. Trimming stripped 5 bases from V and 0 bases from J, with 10 bases between. The CDR3 DNA reads TGTGCCAGCAGCCGTGGTTCGGCTAACTATGGCTACACCTTC. Protein product: CASSRGSANYGYTF.

J is TRBJ1-2 and V is TRBV5-6, with 7 bases identical to TRBD1. With V trimmed by 4 bases and J by 10 bases, 13 bases remained unmatched. Germline values: CDR1 SGHDT, CDR2 YYEEEE. This CDR3 is 14 amino acids long. The CDR3 DNA sequence: TGTGCCAGCAGCCCACAGGGGCCCGCTAAAGACTACACCTTC. It specifies CASSPQGPAKDYTF.

The V call is TRBV6-5, the J call TRBJ1-2, with 8 bases identical to TRBD1. Trimming took 6 bases from V and 7 from J; bases not matched to a gene: 7. The CDR3 runs 13 residues. Germline CDR1 MNHEY, CDR2 SVGAGI. CDR3 DNA: TGTGCCAGCAGGGAACAGGGGGTCACTGGCTACACCTTC. Translated: CASREQGVTGYTF.

V and J are TRBV2 and TRBJ1-2; perhaps TRBD1 as D (5 bases). Trimming left V 3 bases short and J 4 bases short, with 9 bases between. The CDR3 consists of 13 residues. Germline assignment: CDR1 SNHLY and CDR2 FYNNEI. CDR3 amino acids: CASSEYRTYGYTF. The CDR3 nucleotides are TGTGCCAGCAGTGAGTACAGGACCTATGGCTACACCTTC.

This clone was seen just once. The chain links TRBV15 to TRBJ1-6; weak D call: TRBD1 (5 bases). Trimming pared 5 bases from V and 13 bases from J, leaving 15 bases between. Germline V gives CDR1 LNHNV, CDR2 YYDKDF (reference sequence). The CDR3 totals 13 residues. As DNA, the CDR3 is TGTGCCACCAGCCCCTGGGGGGGGGATCCCCTCCACTTT. Residues: CATSPWGGDPLHF.

V and J are TRBV7-3 and TRBJ2-1; possibly TRBD2 for D (5 bases). The germline gives CDR1 SGHTA, CDR2 FQGTGA. The CDR3 has 16 residues. Trimming removed 0 bases from V and 0 bases from J, with 9 bases in between. CDR3 DNA: TGTGCCAGCAGCTTAACGCATGGGAGCTCCTACAATGAGCAGTTCTTC. Encoded protein: CASSLTHGSSYNEQFF.

The rearrangement links TRBV11-3 to TRBJ2-3; a possible D gene is TRBD2 (6 bases). Germline V gene sequence: CDR1 SGHNT, CDR2 YENEEA. The CDR3 contains 15 residues. V dropped 4 bases and J dropped 6 bases, with 17 bases sitting between them. Here the CDR3 DNA reads TGTGCCAGCAGCTCCCCAGCGGGTGGGGGGGATACGCAGTATTTT. Amino acid sequence: CASSSPAGGGDTQYF.

This clone was seen just once. One end of the junction varies from germline; a read error may be responsible. The chain couples TRBV2 to TRBJ2-1, with a possible D match to TRBD1 (5 bases). Germline CDR1 SNHLY, CDR2 FYNNEI. CDR3 length: 13 amino acids. DNA for the CDR3: TGTGCCAGCAGTGAAGCTCAGGGCCCCTCAGATATCTTC. This sequence encodes CASSEAQGPSDIF.

The chain uses TRBV6-6 and TRBJ2-7; 7 bases are a match to TRBD1. From germline, CDR1 is MNHNY and CDR2 SVGAGI (reference sequence). Trimming took 0 bases from V and 3 from J; bases not matched to a gene: 5. The CDR3 runs to 15 residues. CDR3 coding DNA: TGTGCCAGCAGTTACTCGAACAGGGGCTACTACGAGCAGTACTTC. Amino acids: CASSYSNRGYYEQYF.

V and J are TRBV19 and TRBJ2-1; 14 bases match TRBD2. Trimming cost V 5 bases and J 7 bases; bases outside gene matches: 10. Germline-derived CDR1 and CDR2 are LNHDA and SQIVND (reference sequence). The CDR3 has 17 amino acids. The CDR3 protein is CASSSRTSGGRGNEQFF. As DNA, the CDR3 is TGTGCCAGTAGTTCACGGACTAGCGGGGGGCGGGGGAATGAGCAGTTCTTC.

The chain has TRBV2 and TRBJ1-5, with 9 bases matching TRBD1. CDR3 length equals 15 residues. CDR1 SNHLY and CDR2 FYNNEI come from the germline V gene. With V trimmed by 6 bases and J by 6 bases, 9 bases remained unmatched. The CDR3 sequence is CASRGPGQGGQPQHF. Here the CDR3 DNA reads TGTGCCAGCAGGGGTCCGGGACAGGGAGGTCAGCCCCAGCATTTT.

The chain recombines TRBV9 with TRBJ1-2, with D unclear. CDR3 length: 15 amino acids. V was clipped by 3 bases and J by 0 bases, with 12 bases between them. Germline lookup yields CDR1 SGDLS and CDR2 YYNGEE. The CDR3 DNA follows: TGTGCCAGCAGCGGAGGAGGGTGGGCTAACTATGGCTACACCTTC. Its protein is CASSGGGWANYGYTF.

The rearrangement links TRBV19 to TRBJ2-5, with D possibly TRBD1 on 6 matching bases. The CDR3 totals 16 residues. Germline V gives CDR1 LNHDA, CDR2 SQIVND (reference sequence). Trimming shortened V by 3 bases and J by 2 bases, and 16 bases separated the two germline ends. The DNA of the CDR3 is TGTGCCAGTAGTATCCCACGGCAGGGGCTTCAAGAGACCCAGTACTTC. Its translation is CASSIPRQGLQETQYF.

V is TRBV6-5 and J is TRBJ1-6; 9 bases agree with TRBD1. J gave up 6 bases and V 6 bases, and 3 bases lay outside the gene matches. The germline CDR1 and CDR2 sequences are MNHEY and SVGAGI. The CDR3 covers 14 residues. CDR3 region: CASRRTGANSPLHF. CDR3 nucleotides: TGTGCCAGCAGGCGGACAGGGGCTAATTCACCCCTCCACTTT.

The V call is TRBV9, the J call TRBJ1-2; 12 positions agree with TRBD1. The length of the CDR3 is 17 residues. The J segment lost 7 bases and the V segment lost 0 bases, leaving 10 bases of the junction unmatched. CDR1 is SGDLS and CDR2 is YYNGEE in the germline V gene. The CDR3 here is CASSVGPRGTGGFGYTF. DNA of the CDR3: TGTGCCAGCAGCGTAGGCCCCCGGGGGACAGGGGGCTTTGGCTACACCTTC. Looking up the rest from reference TRBV9 and TRBJ1-2 gives the full variable domain: DSGVTQTPKHLITATGQRVTLRCSPRSGDLSVYWYQQSLDQGLQFLIQYYNGEERAKGNILERFSAQQFPDLHSELNLSSLELGDSALYFCASSVGPRGTGGFGYTFGSGTRLTVV.

The rearrangement links TRBV18 to TRBJ2-3; no firm D call. The CDR3 sequence is 13 residues long. V was pared by 4 bases and J by 4 bases, with 9 bases between. From germline, CDR1 is KGHSH and CDR2 LQKENI. The CDR3 region is CASSRDKADTQYF. The CDR3 DNA is TGTGCCAGCTCACGAGACAAGGCAGATACGCAGTATTTT. The full variable domain, completed using reference TRBV18 and TRBJ2-3, is NAGVMQNPRHLVRRRGQEARLRCSPMKGHSHVYWYRQLPEEGLKFMVYLQKENIIDESGMPKERFSAEFPKEGPSILRIQQVVRGDSAAYFCASSRDKADTQYFGPGTRLTVL.

The chain links TRBV11-2 to TRBJ1-1; D uncertain. The germline V gene has CDR1 SGHAT and CDR2 FQNNGV. The V gene lost 2 bases and the J gene lost 1 base, with 5 bases spanning the gap. CDR3 length equals 13 residues. The CDR3 loop is CASSLQENTEAFF. The CDR3 DNA reads as TGTGCCAGCAGCTTACAGGAGAACACTGAAGCTTTCTTT.

V is TRBV29-1 and J is TRBJ2-1; perhaps TRBD2 as D (5 bases). Trimming removed 4 bases from V and 7 bases from J, with 8 bases in between. The CDR3 is 11 residues long. The germline CDR1 and CDR2 sequences are SQVTM and ANQGSEA. CDR3 coding DNA: TGCAGCGTTGTTTCGGGGAATGAGCAGTTCTTC. Its protein is CSVVSGNEQFF.

This chain joins TRBV4-3 and TRBJ2-1; D is undetermined. Germline V gene data show CDR1 as LGHNA and CDR2 as YSLEER. This CDR3 is built from 16 residues. V shed 0 bases and J shed 1 base, with 10 bases lying between them. CDR3 nucleotide sequence: TGCGCCAGCAGCCAAGATCTTGAGGCTTCCTACAATGAGCAGTTCTTC. It translates to CASSQDLEASYNEQFF.